This T cell receptor beta chain was captured in a study of PD-1 and CTLA-4 blockade in melanoma. Using immunoSEQ multiplex PCR, the repertoire was profiled, and TCRdb retains in-frame clones only, with some absent. The sample lists some 15,000 clones, 73% occurring once. Germline V gives CDR1 WNHNN, CDR2 SYGVQD (reference sequence). The CDR3 covers 17 residues. Trimming stripped 8 bases from V and 4 bases from J, with 24 bases between. The gene calls are TRBV10-1 and TRBJ2-1; tentatively, D is TRBD1 or TRBD2 (6 bases each). The sample was CD8+ T cells from peripheral blood, taken before anti-PD-1 treatment. The TCR originated in a human donor with melanoma. The CDR3 DNA follows: TGCGCCAGCCGTAAAGGAGTGGGACCGGGGGCATACAATGAGCAGTTCTTC. Encoded protein: CASRKGVGPGAYNEQFF.